This TCR beta chain was sequenced in a study of human T cells and chemical hapten exposure. Study-level background: The patch tests put 0.01% DPC on the skin of the upper back and were read 6 days later.

TCRdb analysed the RACE reads with MiXCR anew, one entry per CDR3 protein. The sample consists of roughly 380,000 distinct CDR3 sequences, 4.8% of them appearing once. The time point: patch test 1, 2 weeks after DPC sensitization. Treatment of the sample: therapeutic diphenylcyclopropenone sensitization with weekly scalp DPC. CDR1 is DFQATT and CDR2 is SNEGSKA in the germline V gene (reference sequence). This CDR3 comprises 17 residues. Trimming removed 6 bases from V and 1 base from J; junction bases left unmatched: 11. A remark on this clonotype: Its specificity is unknown.

Overall study findings and caveats: Alopecia affected the donors, so their immune response may differ from healthy people's.

The rearrangement joins TRBV20-1 to TRBJ2-7; TRBD2 matches at 14 bases. The sample in question was whole blood, obtained in connection with sensitization to the hapten diphenylcyclopropenone (DPC). This TCR was sampled from a woman aged 50 to 60 with alopecia areata. Some clones in this sample may be carry-over from other donors' samples. The CDR3 region is CSALGGTSGSKSYEQYF. In DNA form, the CDR3 reads TGCAGTGCCCTAGGCGGGACTAGCGGGAGTAAGTCCTACGAGCAGTACTTC.